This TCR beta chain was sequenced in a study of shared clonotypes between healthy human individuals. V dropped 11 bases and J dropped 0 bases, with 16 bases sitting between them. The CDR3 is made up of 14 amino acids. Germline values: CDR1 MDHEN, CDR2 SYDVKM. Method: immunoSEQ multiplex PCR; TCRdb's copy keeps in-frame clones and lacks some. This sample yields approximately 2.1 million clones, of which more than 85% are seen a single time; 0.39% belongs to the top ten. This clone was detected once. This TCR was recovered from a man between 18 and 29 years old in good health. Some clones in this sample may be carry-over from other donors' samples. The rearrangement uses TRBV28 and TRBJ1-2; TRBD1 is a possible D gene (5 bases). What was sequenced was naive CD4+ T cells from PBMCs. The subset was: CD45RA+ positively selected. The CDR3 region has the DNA TGTGCCGTCGCGATCGGGGGGTCTAACTATGGCTACACCTTC. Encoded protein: CAVAIGGSNYGYTF.